These T cell receptor beta chains were read from a single sample in a study of cytomegalovirus exposure and HLA in healthy donors. The repertoire was sequenced with immunoSEQ multiplex PCR; TCRdb's copy has only in-frame clones and lacks some. The sample shows some 65,000 clones, less than 75% of them seen only once. The sequencing input was PBMCs. The receptors derive from a woman in her 30s in good health and CMV-seronegative. Each CDR3 is given without its conserved first and last residue. Fields, in order: V gene, CDR3 protein.

v_call: TRBV11-2
cdr3_aa: ASSLSAAREQY

v_call: TRBV9
cdr3_aa: ASSWGQINTEAF

v_call: TRBV27
cdr3_aa: ASSPSGQAYEQY

v_call: TRBV11-3
cdr3_aa: ASSRRGAGGANVLT

v_call: TRBV2
cdr3_aa: ASSEGLAGAKNIQY

v_call: TRBV5-6
cdr3_aa: ASSLVDREDQPQH

v_call: TRBV7-6
cdr3_aa: ASSPQGEIFQPQH

v_call: TRBV5-1
cdr3_aa: ASSLDIPGQILNTGELF

v_call: TRBV11-2
cdr3_aa: ASSFSLSGGDANTGELF

v_call: TRBV2
cdr3_aa: ASSVKRRQGTFYGYT

v_call: TRBV29-1
cdr3_aa: SVGSGLVGEKLF

v_call: TRBV28
cdr3_aa: ASSPPARNTEAF

v_call: TRBV30
cdr3_aa: AWSMRGRDGYT

v_call: TRBV4-1
cdr3_aa: ASSPGTGAIYEQY

v_call: TRBV9
cdr3_aa: ASSVSRSPYEQY

v_call: TRBV7-9
cdr3_aa: ASSRTDPYNSPLH

v_call: TRBV13
cdr3_aa: ASSFRTSSQGEQF

v_call: TRBV5-6
cdr3_aa: ASSLVSGVTDTQY

v_call: TRBV7-9
cdr3_aa: ASSPGGTGVEQY

v_call: TRBV6-1
cdr3_aa: ASSEDRGLVQPQH

v_call: TRBV7-9
cdr3_aa: ASSRWTSLTDTQY

v_call: TRBV10-2
cdr3_aa: ASRGTGGIQPQH

v_call: TRBV7-8
cdr3_aa: ASSLLAGQGNTGELF

v_call: TRBV4-1
cdr3_aa: ASSQASGGSGGAQEQY

v_call: TRBV21-1
cdr3_aa: ASSKRAVLRTGRGETQY

v_call: TRBV6-5
cdr3_aa: ASSYAIRVSDEAF

v_call: TRBV18
cdr3_aa: ASSSDTQNTEAF

v_call: TRBV28
cdr3_aa: ASSLWGGGNQPQH

v_call: TRBV5-1
cdr3_aa: ASTKGGGDYEQY

v_call: TRBV5-6
cdr3_aa: ASSSYGLDEKLF

v_call: TRBV4-2
cdr3_aa: ASSQEAGDTEAF